The subject of this entry is one T cell receptor (beta chain). Its matching antigen is unknown. The study sorted every CD8+ T cell subset in triplicate at approximately 300,000 cells each. The study made its TRB cDNA libraries by 5' RACE, adding UMI labels. TCRdb reanalyzed the 5' RACE reads and collapses them to one entry per CDR3 protein, without DNA. This sample's table reports 100,000 to 150,000 distinct CDR3 sequences. Germline V CDR1 and CDR2: ENHRY, SYGVKD. The CDR3 has 17 residues. The entry originates in a study of CXCR3-negative and CXCR3-positive naive CD8 T cells. Points from the study as a whole: Memory, not naive, CXCR3-negative and CXCR3-positive cells differed in TRBV-TRBJ usage. TCR interaction strength was inferred from TRB CDR3 physicochemistry, as CD5 matched across naive subsets. For memory CD8+ cells diversity was much lower, but both naive subsets had comparably high diversity.

The chain combines TRBV10-3 with TRBJ1-5; TCRdb names TRBD1, which stays unverified in the absence of DNA. The receptor's source is a human donor in good health. Some clones in this sample may be carry-over from other donors' samples. Specimen: naive CXCR3- CD8+ T cells from blood. As to subset: CD45RO-CCR7+CD27+CD95- naive CD8+ T cells lacking CXCR3 (TNR3-). CDR3 loop: CAISEAAGTGSHQPQHF.